This TCR beta chain was captured in a study of blood T cell dynamics during melanoma immunotherapy. Study overall: Metastatic melanoma patients received first-line pembrolizumab or nivolumab plus ipilimumab.

Germline assignment: CDR1 SQVTM and CDR2 ANQGSEA. The CDR3 covers 13 residues. The germline V and J ends were trimmed by 7 bases and 0 bases, with 13 bases remaining between them. The time point was: pre-treatment baseline. Disease control meant complete response, partial response or stable disease at 12 weeks. Patients with prior systemic cancer treatment, concomitant immunosuppressants, or other active malignancies were excluded. Study results and limitations: Clones driving repertoire changes may be melanoma-specific or general immune activation.

This clone showed up just once. The antigen is undetermined. Produced via immunoSEQ multiplex PCR; TCRdb's table is partial and in-frame only. The sample contains over 8,500 clones, 70% to 90% of which appear only once. The sequence came from a human donor with melanoma. The sequences come from blood, collected from a patient treated with checkpoint blockade. This chain links TRBV29-1 with TRBJ2-7; a possible D gene is TRBD2 (5 bases). The CDR3 DNA reads as TGCAGCGCCACCCGGGGTCCCTCCTACGAGCAGTACTTC. Its translation is CSATRGPSYEQYF.